The next 8 T cell receptor beta chains were all read from a single sample in a study of T cells in women clearing cervical HPV infection. Only in-frame clones appear in the TCRdb table, and some are missing; sequencing was by immunoSEQ multiplex PCR. The sample table includes about 26,000 clones. Material for sequencing was blood buffy coat. The receptors come from a woman between 18 and 75 years old with a cervical HPV16 infection that either progressed to CIN3+ or cleared (not recorded which).

As for this clone: The DNA ends 3 residues before the CDR3 does, and the rest of the CDR3 is filled in from the germline J gene. The rearrangement uses TRBV27 and TRBJ2-1, with 9 bases identical to TRBD2. The V and J ends lost 0 bases and 5 bases, in that order; junction bases with no gene match: 8. The length of the CDR3 is 17 residues. Per germline, CDR1 MNHEY and CDR2 SMNVEV (reference sequence). The sequenced CDR3 bases are TGTGCCAGCAGTTTATCGGGCGGGAGGGCTTACGACAATGAG. Its translation is CASSLSGGRAYDNE. The CDR3 as a whole reads CASSLSGGRAYDNEQFF.

A note on this clone: Read coverage stops 3 residues before the CDR3 terminus; the germline J gene supplies the remainder. The chain has TRBV6-2 or TRBV6-3 and TRBJ1-4; perhaps TRBD1 as D (6 bases). The CDR3 is 12 residues long. Trimming shortened V by 7 bases and J by 5 bases, and 8 bases separated the two germline ends. In germline, CDR1 is MNHEY, CDR2 SVGEGT. CDR3 bases read: TGTGCCAGCAACAGGGAAAATGAAAAA. Translating it yields CASNRENEK. The whole CDR3 region reads CASNRENEKLFF.

In the case of this clone: The read ends 3 residues early relative to the CDR3; the germline J gene fills the gap. V gene TRBV6-4 combines with J gene TRBJ2-1, with D possibly matching TRBD1 (6 bases). The germline CDR1 and CDR2 sequences are MRHNA and SNTAGT. Trimming left V 3 bases short and J 8 bases short, with 11 bases between. CDR3 length: 13 amino acids. CDR3 amino acids: CASSESRGYEQFF. CDR3 DNA (partial): TGTGCCAGCAGTGAGAGCAGGGGCTATGAG.

Concerning this clone: The read stops 3 residues short of the end of the CDR3; the missing end is completed from the germline J gene. The V and J genes are TRBV29-1 and TRBJ2-1; 8 positions agree with TRBD1. The length of the CDR3 is 12 residues. CDR1 is SQVTM, CDR2 ANQGSEA, per germline. After removal of 4 bases from V and 9 bases from J, the junction contained 5 bases not matched to a gene. Partial CDR3 DNA: TGCAGCGTTGGGACAGGGTCAACTGAG. Its translation: CSVGTGSTE. The whole CDR3 reads CSVGTGSTEQFF.

With regard to this clone: The read gets to within 3 residues of the CDR3 end, and the germline J gene fills in the rest. The chain links TRBV5-1 to TRBJ2-1; tentative D call: TRBD2 (5 bases). CDR1 and CDR2 from the germline V gene are SGHRS and YFSETQ. This CDR3 has 16 amino acids. V was cut by 4 bases and J by 0 bases, with 14 bases left in between. Here the CDR3 reads CASSPSSGYSYNEQFF. CDR3 bases read: TGCGCCAGCAGCCCGTCCAGCGGATACTCCTACAATGAG.

The CDR3 region is CASSIDLAGGTDTQYF. Incomplete CDR3 DNA: TGTGCCAGTAGTATAGATCTAGCGGGGGGCACAGATACG. V usage is TRBV19 and J usage is TRBJ2-3, with 10 bases lining up with TRBD2. The read ends 3 residues early relative to the CDR3; the germline J gene fills the gap. This CDR3 is 16 amino acids long. The trim removed 0 bases at V and 1 base at J, leaving 1 base unmatched. Germline CDR1 and CDR2: LNHDA and SQIVND (reference sequence).

Notes on this clone: The read falls 3 residues short of the CDR3 end, and the missing part is taken from the germline J gene. V and J are TRBV7-2 and TRBJ2-1; 8 positions agree with TRBD2. Per the germline V gene, CDR1 is SGHTA and CDR2 is FQGNSA. The V gene end was trimmed by 5 bases and the J gene end by 9 bases; junction bases not matched to a gene: 6. The CDR3 is 13 residues long. CDR3 protein: CASSPERGGEQFF. The covered CDR3 bases are TGTGCCAGCAGCCCGGAACGGGGGGGTGAG.

Remarks on this clone: The read is 3 residues too short to cover the CDR3 end, so that end is filled in from the germline J gene. This rearrangement joins TRBV5-1 to TRBJ1-4; D gene ambiguous. Looked up from germline, CDR1 is SGHRS and CDR2 is YFSETQ. The CDR3 runs 15 residues. Trimming took off 4 bases at V and 3 bases at J, with 13 bases between the two ends. The CDR3 loop is CASSPPAGSNEKLFF. The DNA read from the CDR3 is TGCGCCAGCAGCCCCCCGGCAGGTTCTAATGAAAAA.